Below, 26 T cell receptor beta chains from the same sample are listed, as sequenced in a study of cytomegalovirus exposure and HLA in healthy donors. PCR amplification relied on 60 Vbeta primers (plus 13 Jbeta primers). Libraries were prepared by immunoSEQ multiplex PCR; TCRdb keeps only in-frame clonotypes and omits some of them. The sample carries roughly 27,000 clones, 62% recorded once. The source material was PBMCs. These receptor sequences come from a male donor in good health and CMV-seropositive.

There are a few counts of this clone. A junction end diverges from the germline sequence, so it may reflect a read error. The V and J genes are TRBV7-2 and TRBJ2-7, with D perhaps matching TRBD2 (6 bases). CDR3 length: 19 residues. CDR1 SGHTA and CDR2 FQGNSA come from the germline V gene. The CDR3 coding sequence is TGTGCCAGCATCTTAGTCCCTGCGGGCCGGGGGTCCCCCTCCTACGAGCAGTACTTC. Translation: CASILVPAGRGSPSYEQYF.

The V gene is TRBV6-4, the J gene TRBJ1-1; D gene unclear. Germline CDR1 and CDR2: MRHNA and SNTAGT. This CDR3 spans 13 amino acids. Trimming cost V 6 bases and J 1 base, with 9 bases left between them. In DNA, the CDR3 is TGTGCCAGCAGGGACCCAGGGAACACTGAAGCTTTCTTT. Amino acids: CASRDPGNTEAFF.

This chain joins TRBV28 and TRBJ2-7; D is undetermined. This CDR3 has 16 amino acids. From germline, CDR1 is MDHEN and CDR2 SYDVKM. V gave up 0 bases and J gave up 0 bases, with 12 bases separating them. The CDR3 sequence is CASSLWASQSSYEQYF. The CDR3 region has the DNA TGTGCCAGCAGTTTATGGGCCTCCCAAAGCTCCTACGAGCAGTACTTC.

V usage is TRBV6-6 and J usage is TRBJ1-6; weak D call: TRBD1 (5 bases). Germline V gene lookup returns CDR1 MNHNY and CDR2 SVGAGI (reference sequence). The CDR3 runs to 15 residues. Trimming took off 5 bases at V and 1 base at J, with 9 bases between the two ends. CDR3 nucleotides: TGTGCCAGCAGTCACAGACAGTCCTATAATTCACCCCTCCACTTT. Encoded protein: CASSHRQSYNSPLHF.

The chain is built from TRBV5-4 and TRBJ1-1; 8 bases fit TRBD1. After removal of 2 bases from V and 3 bases from J, the junction contained 3 bases not matched to a gene. The CDR3 length is 14 residues. The germline V gene encodes CDR1 SGHNT and CDR2 YYREEE (reference sequence). CDR3 amino acids: CASSFDRGYTEAFF. CDR3 bases: TGTGCCAGCAGCTTTGACAGGGGATACACTGAAGCTTTCTTT.

This clone was seen ten or more times. V and J are TRBV28 and TRBJ1-4; D uncertain. The CDR3 consists of 11 residues. CDR1 is MDHEN, CDR2 SYDVKM, per germline. V was shortened by 6 bases and J by 8 bases, with 7 bases between the two germline ends. The DNA for the CDR3 is TGTGCCAGCAGCCAGAACGAAAAACTGTTTTTT. It specifies CASSQNEKLFF. Together with reference TRBV28 and TRBJ1-4, the CDR3 gives the full variable domain: DVKVTQSSRYLVKRTGEKVFLECVQDMDHENMFWYRQDPGLGLRLIYFSYDVKMKEKGDIPEGYSVSREKKERFSLILESASTNQTSMYLCASSQNEKLFFGSGTQLSVL.

The chain recombines TRBV2 with TRBJ1-5; D is perhaps TRBD1 (5 bases). Germline V gives CDR1 SNHLY, CDR2 FYNNEI. Trimming left V 3 bases short and J 2 bases short, with 8 bases between. The CDR3 is 14 amino acids. DNA for the CDR3: TGTGCCAGCAGTGACAGGGAACGCAATCAGCCCCAGCATTTT. Translated, it gives CASSDRERNQPQHF.

The chain uses TRBV7-8 and TRBJ1-4; 11 nucleotides align to TRBD1. This CDR3 comprises 17 residues. J lost 7 bases, V lost 1 base, and 8 bases had no gene match. The V gene's germline CDR1 is SGHVS and CDR2 FQNEAQ. The CDR3 DNA is TGTGCCAGCAGCTTAGGGACAGGGGGCTTTCGGAGTGAAAAACTGTTTTTT. Protein sequence: CASSLGTGGFRSEKLFF.

The V gene is TRBV5-4, the J gene TRBJ2-1, with D maybe TRBD2 (5 bases). Trimming cost V 3 bases and J 7 bases, with 11 bases left between them. The CDR3 is 13 residues long. Germline CDR1 is SGHNT and CDR2 is YYREEE (reference sequence). The CDR3 DNA is TGTGCCAGCAGCTCCCCCGGAGGAAATGAGCAGTTCTTC. This gives the protein CASSSPGGNEQFF.

The V call is TRBV30, the J call TRBJ1-1; 9 bases agree with TRBD1. Trimming took 4 bases from V and 1 from J; bases not matched to a gene: 16. This CDR3 is 18 amino acids long. Germline V lookup: CDR1 GTSNPN, CDR2 SVGIG (reference sequence). The CDR3 bases are TGTGCCTGGAAGCGGGACAGGGCCCTTCCTTCGACGAACACTGAAGCTTTCTTT. Protein: CAWKRDRALPSTNTEAFF.

This clone was seen just once. The rearrangement links TRBV18 to TRBJ1-1; D possibly corresponds to TRBD1 (5 bases). Germline values: CDR1 KGHSH, CDR2 LQKENI. The length of the CDR3 is 11 residues. The germline V and J ends were trimmed by 5 bases and 5 bases, with 6 bases remaining between them. The CDR3 coding sequence is TGTGCCAGCTCAGACAGTACTGAAGCTTTCTTT. Amino acid sequence: CASSDSTEAFF.

V usage is TRBV18 and J usage is TRBJ1-1; no clear D. The germline V gene has CDR1 KGHSH and CDR2 LQKENI. V shed 7 bases and J shed 0 bases, with 9 bases lying between them. This CDR3 comprises 13 residues. The CDR3 here is CASWHTVNTEAFF. As DNA, the CDR3 is TGTGCCAGCTGGCATACAGTGAACACTGAAGCTTTCTTT.

This clone was observed many times. The chain uses TRBV13 and TRBJ1-1; 9 bases map to TRBD1. CDR3 length: 14 amino acids. Germline values: CDR1 PRHDT, CDR2 FYEKMQ (reference sequence). With V trimmed by 3 bases and J by 4 bases, 3 bases remained unmatched. The CDR3 reads CASSLGTGPTEAFF. CDR3 coding DNA: TGTGCCAGCAGCTTGGGGACAGGGCCCACTGAAGCTTTCTTT.

This clone was detected only a few times. The rearrangement joins TRBV6-1 to TRBJ1-2, with D tentatively TRBD1 (5 bases). V was cut by 6 bases and J by 7 bases, with 18 bases left in between. The CDR3 extends over 14 amino acids. Looked up from germline, CDR1 is MNHNS and CDR2 is SASEGT. The CDR3 DNA follows: TGTGCCAGCAGGGCCCCGTGGGGGGTGCGTGGCTACACCTTC. Translated, it gives CASRAPWGVRGYTF.

The V call is TRBV5-1, the J call TRBJ1-4; TRBD1 is a possible D gene (5 bases). Trimming took off 4 bases at V and 4 bases at J, with 14 bases between the two ends. Germline CDR1 SGHRS, CDR2 YFSETQ. The CDR3 runs 15 residues. Here the CDR3 DNA reads TGCGCCAGCAGCCCAAGAGACAGTAATAATGAAAAACTGTTTTTT. This codes for CASSPRDSNNEKLFF.

This clone was detected only once. This chain links TRBV4-1 with TRBJ2-7; 8 nucleotides line up with TRBD1. V lost 1 base and J lost 3; bases outside the gene matches: 5. The length of the CDR3 is 15 residues. CDR1 is MGHRA, CDR2 YSYEKL, per germline. The CDR3 DNA reads TGCGCCAGCAGCCAAGTAACAGGGGGTGGCTACGAGCAGTACTTC. It codes for CASSQVTGGGYEQYF.

The chain uses TRBV5-4 and TRBJ2-7, with 7 bases fitting TRBD1. CDR1 and CDR2 (germline): SGHNT, YYREEE (reference sequence). The length of the CDR3 is 15 residues. V trimming: 3 bases; J trimming: 4 bases; junction bases outside the gene matches: 10. The DNA for the CDR3 is TGTGCCAGCAGCTCCCGGACAGGTGGAGTATACGAGCAGTACTTC. This translates into CASSSRTGGVYEQYF.

This chain joins TRBV2 and TRBJ1-2; D uncertain. The V end lost 6 bases, the J end lost 4 bases, and 9 bases lay between the germline ends. CDR1 and CDR2 (germline): SNHLY, FYNNEI. The CDR3 length is 12 residues. CDR3 sequence: CASRGLPYGYTF. The CDR3 DNA sequence: TGTGCCAGCAGAGGACTGCCCTATGGCTACACCTTC.

V is TRBV29-1 and J is TRBJ2-2; D is possibly TRBD2 (6 bases). Germline CDR1 SQVTM, CDR2 ANQGSEA. V shed 4 bases and J shed 4 bases, with 10 bases lying between them. The CDR3 is 13 amino acids. The CDR3 here is CSVVRGGTGELFF. The CDR3 bases are TGCAGCGTTGTTAGGGGAGGCACCGGGGAGCTGTTTTTT.

V usage is TRBV11-3 and J usage is TRBJ2-1; D is possibly TRBD2 (6 bases). The CDR3 runs to 14 residues. Trimming stripped 7 bases from V and 4 bases from J, with 14 bases between. Germline values: CDR1 SGHNT, CDR2 YENEEA. The CDR3 loop reads CASTPAGGYNEQFF. The CDR3 nucleotides are TGTGCCAGCACCCCCGCCGGGGGTTACAATGAGCAGTTCTTC.

The genes are TRBV7-3 and TRBJ2-7; the match to TRBD1 covers 8 bases. Trimming took 3 bases from V and 0 from J; bases not matched to a gene: 10. The CDR3 has 17 amino acids. Per germline, CDR1 SGHTA and CDR2 FQGTGA. The CDR3 coding sequence is TGTGCCAGCAGCTTGGGGACAGGCGGGACATCCTCCTACGAGCAGTACTTC. Protein: CASSLGTGGTSSYEQYF.

CDR3 bases: TGTGCCAGCAGTGTGGGGGGAACTGAAGCTTTCTTT. This translates into CASSVGGTEAFF. V usage is TRBV6-5 and J usage is TRBJ1-1; tentative D call: TRBD1 (5 bases). CDR1 is MNHEY and CDR2 is SVGAGI in the germline V gene. The CDR3 sequence is 12 residues long. V gave up 5 bases and J gave up 5 bases, with 9 bases separating them.

The chain uses TRBV30 and TRBJ1-2; D is possibly TRBD1 (5 bases). V lost 2 bases, J lost 3 bases, and 10 bases lay in between. The CDR3 contains 13 residues. The germline CDR1 and CDR2 sequences are GTSNPN and SVGIG (reference sequence). The CDR3 sequence is CAWSPQGYYGYTF. The CDR3 DNA reads TGTGCCTGGAGTCCCCAGGGATACTATGGCTACACCTTC.

The chain combines TRBV5-1 with TRBJ2-2, with 7 nucleotides matching TRBD1. Trimming at V came to 4 bases and at J to 4 bases, leaving 7 bases not matched to a gene. Germline V gene lookup returns CDR1 SGHRS and CDR2 YFSETQ. The CDR3 extends over 15 amino acids. Here the CDR3 reads CASSDTGVSTGELFF. The CDR3 DNA is TGCGCCAGCAGCGATACAGGGGTCAGCACCGGGGAGCTGTTTTTT.

This rearrangement joins TRBV9 to TRBJ2-3, with 8 nucleotides matching TRBD1. Germline V gene data show CDR1 as SGDLS and CDR2 as YYNGEE. The CDR3 spans 17 residues. V shed 4 bases, J shed 6 bases, and the junction held 16 bases outside the gene matches. The CDR3 reads CASSTYEQGESRDTQYF. The CDR3 region has the DNA TGTGCCAGCAGCACTTACGAACAGGGGGAATCAAGGGATACGCAGTATTTT.

The rearrangement uses TRBV7-2 and TRBJ2-3; tentative D call: TRBD2 (6 bases). Between the trimmed V and J ends, which lost 1 base and 10 bases, there was a span of 9 bases. This CDR3 has 12 residues. Germline-derived CDR1 and CDR2 are SGHTA and FQGNSA. In DNA form, the CDR3 reads TGTGCCAGCAGCTTAGACGCGGGGTCGCAGTATTTT. Translating it yields CASSLDAGSQYF.